Listed below are T cell receptor beta chains from one sample, sequenced in a study of regulatory T cells in long-lasting Graves disease. TCRdb called the multiplex PCR reads again in MiXCR, with one record for every CDR3 protein. The sample shows some 490,000 distinct CDR3 sequences, about 12% of them seen only once. These data were likewise used in another study, on T cells in Graves' hyperthyroidism and ophthalmopathy.

Sequenced material: peripheral blood mononuclear cells (PBMCs), taken at new diagnosis, from a patient treated with antithyroid drugs. The receptors here all came from a woman in her twenties or thirties with Graves disease. Both conserved end residues are trimmed from each CDR3.

v_gene	j_gene	len	CDR3aa
TRBV28	TRBJ2-7	12	ASSFGEASYEQY
TRBV18	TRBJ2-7	16	ASSPRSPRREGLYEQY
TRBV7-3	TRBJ2-7	11	ASSFGPDKEQY
TRBV20-1	TRBJ1-2	11	SARAQTSYGYT
TRBV7-3	TRBJ2-4	14	ASSLGWQLAKNIQY
TRBV7-2	TRBJ2-7	13	ASSFKGTGTYEQY
TRBV6-2/TRBV6-3	TRBJ1-2	12	ASIRGGTAYGYT
TRBV20-1	TRBJ2-1	12	SARSSVSYNEQF
TRBV3-1	TRBJ2-2	14	ASSQGVRRADGELF
TRBV4-1	TRBJ1-6	12	ASSQGFRNSPLH
TRBV27	TRBJ2-1	12	ASRGLGPYNEQF
TRBV20-1	TRBJ1-2	11	GGAVGRTYGYT
TRBV7-2	TRBJ2-5	14	ASSLVPIGQGETQY
TRBV11-2	TRBJ2-1	16	ASRQRLMGISSYNEQF
TRBV11-2	TRBJ2-5	12	ASSSTGLIETQY
TRBV27	TRBJ2-1	17	ASRPGTSGKSASGNEQF
TRBV19	TRBJ2-1	12	ASKGRGTYNEQF
TRBV6-2/TRBV6-3	TRBJ2-5	11	ASGSTEQETQY
TRBV28	TRBJ1-4	14	ASSSPSDRGYEKLF
TRBV6-1	TRBJ1-2	12	ASNLEGRLYGYT
TRBV2	TRBJ2-1	11	ASSSPSRNEQF
TRBV5-4	TRBJ1-2	13	ASSLGPGASYGYT
TRBV24-1	TRBJ2-7	13	ATSEAGSNSYEQY
TRBV7-6	TRBJ2-1	12	ASSLASGRDEQF
TRBV5-1	TRBJ1-4	13	ASSVAGTGDEKLF
TRBV28	TRBJ2-1	15	ASRTIRGLAGINEQF
TRBV6-2/TRBV6-3	TRBJ2-1	11	ASRRTGEEGRF
TRBV5-6	TRBJ1-1	12	ASSFSWEWTEAF
TRBV4-3	TRBJ2-6	10	ASSQDSNVLT
TRBV3-1	TRBJ1-2	11	ASSLRTGGGYT
TRBV10-2	TRBJ2-1	12	ASSEWLGANEQF
TRBV6-1	TRBJ2-2	13	ATATTGGWTGELF
TRBV6-2/TRBV6-3	TRBJ2-2	12	ASSKTGVGGELF
TRBV4-3	TRBJ2-3	18	ASSQRTDRDRVSSTDTQY
TRBV9	TRBJ1-6	12	ASSLRGGLSPLH
TRBV7-9	TRBJ2-3	15	ASSLVGLAGGVDTQY
TRBV18	TRBJ2-1	15	ASSPGGAGAFGHEQF
TRBV29-1	TRBJ2-1	12	SVDSLEHYNEQF
TRBV5-1	TRBJ2-3	14	ASSLGRTATTDTQY
TRBV30	TRBJ1-2	12	AWRPAGRDRGYT
TRBV20-1	TRBJ2-7	10	SATETTHEQY
TRBV20-1	TRBJ2-1	12	SVAGGRQYNEQF
TRBV25-1	TRBJ1-2	14	ASSSFTGTGYYGYT
TRBV6-2/TRBV6-3	TRBJ1-1	12	ASFGTGPNTEAF
TRBV6-2/TRBV6-3	TRBJ2-7	16	ASSYFRLLETGRREQY
TRBV5-5	TRBJ1-6	12	ASSWTVGNSPLH
TRBV28	TRBJ1-5	12	ASSSRGLGQPQH
TRBV28	TRBJ2-5	16	ASSLARGRSGRGETQY
TRBV6-1	TRBJ2-7	12	ASRGQPSSYEQY
TRBV2	TRBJ2-1	16	ASSDESLAGGPRNEQF
TRBV15	TRBJ2-7	19	ATSASSLGLAGGESSYEQY
TRBV24-1	TRBJ2-2	11	AIRTGDTGELF
TRBV20-1	TRBJ1-6	12	SAAPQGSLTPLH